This T cell receptor beta chain was identified during a study of regulatory T cells in long-lasting Graves disease (dated by TCRdb to the early 2020s). General notes on the study: Persistent Graves' disease was defined as antithyroid drug treatment for over 5 years with persistently positive TSH receptor autoantibodies. This study used TCR sequencing and RNA sequencing of peripheral blood to compare persistent Graves' disease patients against newly diagnosed Graves' disease patients. TCR sequencing covered around 13 persistent and 20 or so newly diagnosed Graves' disease patients, 33 samples in total. On average, persistent Graves' disease patients in the clinical cohort had been on antithyroid drugs for approximately ten years. The study was registered as a clinical trial and conducted in China. Findings and caveats that apply to the study as a whole: The authors noted that the small sample size was a limitation that may lower accuracy. More public clonotypes were shared among persistent patients (around 3,000) than among newly diagnosed patients (roughly 1,000). Preferential use of TRBV28, TRBJ1-2 and TRBJ2-5 was observed in persistent disease, whereas TRBV20-1 and TRBJ2-1 were favored in newly diagnosed disease. Only peripheral blood was studied, because thyroid tissue, the primary lesion, was inaccessible. Only the TCR beta chain was sequenced and analyzed. Compared with newly diagnosed patients, patients with persistent Graves' disease had lower TCR Shannon entropy and fewer highly expanded clones, which suggests clonal expansion.

The germline V gene supplies CDR1 MDHEN and CDR2 SYDVKM. Inclusive of the bounding cysteine and phenylalanine, the CDR3 is 17 residues long. Only the CDR3 region is kept as DNA, spanning 51 bases read in frame from base 1. Explained via the paper, the time point label denotes: persistent/refractory GD, antithyroid drugs over 5 years with positive TRAb. RNA was extracted from PBMCs in TRIzol for both TCR sequencing and RNA sequencing. Graves' disease was diagnosed according to American Thyroid Association guidelines. Patients were recruited from an endocrinology department in Xi'an, China. Each patient gave 9 to 10 milliliters of peripheral blood, collected in an EDTA anticoagulant tube. Ficoll Paque Plus density gradient separation was used to isolate PBMCs, and no additional T cell sorting was done. RNA quality was checked with an Agilent 2100 Bioanalyzer and agarose gel, and concentration with a NanoDrop 2000.

A word on this clonotype: It lacks a known antigen. A much bigger clone sits one base away, suggesting this may be a read error.

Receptors were amplified or captured by multiplex PCR. Sequencing instrument: Illumina HiSeq 4000. To build TCR beta libraries, CDR3 regions were amplified by Arm-PCR using iRepertoire HTBI primers. Before sequencing, the PCR products underwent gel purification. Turning to the authors' computational methods: Gene usage analysis of CDR3 amino acid clonotypes used the 62 TRBV and 14 to 15 TRBJ segments found across samples. Filtered high-quality paired reads were merged into contigs using COPE and FqMerger. BLAST was used to align contigs to IMGT TRBV, TRBD and TRBJ reference genes, and CDR3 was defined according to IMGT. Any clonotype with a frequency above 0.1% was classified as a highly expanded clone. Shannon entropy served as the measure of repertoire diversity, while the Gini coefficient captured V-J evenness. A clonotype was considered public if more than one individual shared it. The public reads were quality trimmed at Q25 with fastp and then assembled into clones with MiXCR by TCRdb, keeping productive beta chains. Identical CDR3 proteins give one entry, which carries the most common genes and DNA. The V and J calls reflect TCRdb's pipeline rather than the authors' work. The sample data list 400,000 or so distinct CDR3 sequences, and roughly 20% of these were observed just once. The ten largest clones represent roughly 20% of the sample.

The sample here was peripheral blood mononuclear cells (PBMCs), taken when the disease was refractory, from a patient treated with antithyroid drugs. The sequence came from a female donor with Graves disease. The rearranged chain carries TRBV28 and TRBJ1-1, with the D gene call left open. The DNA reads TGTGTCAGCAGTCCCCCTCATGGTAGACCACTGAACACTGAAGCTTTCTTT. The encoded protein is CVSSPPHGRPLNTEAFF.